Below, 8 T cell receptor beta chains from the same sample are listed, as sequenced in a study of type 1 and type 2 diabetes patients. PCR was run on genomic DNA. Multiplex PCR with 30 forward and 13 reverse primers amplified the TCR beta CDR3. A single record per CDR3 protein comes from TCRdb applying MiXCR to the multiplex PCR reads. The sample records about 250,000 distinct CDR3 sequences, around 47% being singletons. The material sequenced was peripheral blood mononuclear cells (PBMCs). The receptors shown here come from a man aged 18 to 35 with type 2 diabetes.

The table lists this clonotype with a few counts. The rearrangement links TRBV19 to TRBJ1-1, with unresolved D. CDR1 and CDR2 (germline): LNHDA, SQIVND (reference sequence). V lost 3 bases and J lost 0, with 8 bases in between. The CDR3 runs 14 residues. The CDR3: CASSIYDMNTEAFF. The CDR3 bases are TGTGCCAGTAGTATTTACGATATGAACACTGAAGCTTTCTTT.

The CDR3 coding sequence is TGTGCCAGCAGCTCCGGGACGGCTCCCCTCGGAGAGCAGTACTTC. Amino acid sequence: CASSSGTAPLGEQYF. The chain combines TRBV7-2 with TRBJ2-7, with D perhaps matching TRBD1 or TRBD2 (5 bases each). Germline values: CDR1 SGHTA, CDR2 FQGNSA. This CDR3 has 15 amino acids. Deletions cut 4 bases from V and 7 bases from J, with 20 bases between.

V and J are TRBV28 and TRBJ1-6, with 7 bases aligning to TRBD1. In germline, CDR1 is MDHEN, CDR2 SYDVKM. The CDR3 runs 12 residues. V trimming: 8 bases; J trimming: 8 bases; junction bases outside the gene matches: 3. The CDR3: CASQQGDSPLHF. CDR3 nucleotide sequence: TGTGCCAGCCAGCAGGGGGATTCACCCCTCCACTTT.

In its sample, this clonotype was seen a few times. The chain combines TRBV6-6 with TRBJ2-3; D unclear. V lost 6 bases and J lost 9, with 16 bases in between. The CDR3 is 13 residues long. CDR1 is MNHNY and CDR2 is SVGAGI in the germline V gene (reference sequence). The chain's CDR3 is CASRYGSYLTQYF. CDR3 bases: TGTGCCAGCAGATACGGATCATATCTCACGCAGTATTTT.

This clonotype has a handful of counts. The rearrangement joins TRBV20-1 to TRBJ2-5; D may be TRBD1 or TRBD2 (5 bases each). The CDR3 covers 14 residues. Germline V gene sequence: CDR1 DFQATT, CDR2 SNEGSKA (reference sequence). The V end lost 1 base, the J end lost 4 bases, and 13 bases lay between the germline ends. The CDR3 nucleotides read TGCAGTGCTAGAGTGCCCGGGGCCAGAGAGACCCAGTACTTC. Its protein is CSARVPGARETQYF.

This clonotype has a handful of counts. This chain uses TRBV7-8 with TRBJ1-5, with 7 bases that match TRBD1. V dropped 7 bases and J dropped 5; count of bases not matched to a gene: 8. Germline V gene sequence: CDR1 SGHVS, CDR2 FQNEAQ. The CDR3 sequence is 14 residues long. CDR3 bases: TGTGCCAGCACTTATTCAGGGGGGGATCAGCCCCAGCATTTT. Translation gives CASTYSGGDQPQHF.

The chain carries TRBV10-3 and TRBJ2-3; 10 bases are a match to TRBD2. V lost 8 bases and J lost 0; bases outside the gene matches: 11. The V gene's germline CDR1 is ENHRY and CDR2 SYGVKD. The CDR3 length is 17 residues. CDR3 in amino acids: CAIQSGGVLGSTDTQYF. CDR3 DNA: TGTGCCATCCAGAGCGGGGGGGTCCTCGGGAGCACAGATACGCAGTATTTT.

This clonotype was counted ten times or more. This sequence joins TRBV20-1 and TRBJ2-7; D remains unclear. CDR3 length equals 11 residues. CDR1 is DFQATT and CDR2 is SNEGSKA in the germline V gene (reference sequence). The V and J ends lost 1 base and 3 bases respectively, with 4 bases between them. CDR3 sequence: CSARGGYEQYF. The CDR3 DNA sequence: TGCAGTGCTAGAGGAGGCTACGAGCAGTACTTC.